This T cell receptor (beta chain) was identified during a study of beta chain features in type 1 diabetes. Looking at the study overall: Age, gender and cell yields were similar between patients and healthy donors.

Sorting of CD4+ naive, central memory, regulatory and stem cell-like memory cells was performed via CD45RO/CCR7/CD25/CD127/CD95/CD27. Every isolated RNA sample was fully reverse transcribed, so sequencing captured expressed TCRB transcripts. The study sequenced naive, central memory and regulatory T cell samples to an average of about 3.9 million reads. Here immunoSEQ multiplex PCR was the method, and the copy in TCRdb shows in-frame clones only, minus some. The sample lists a few hundred thousand clones; over 12% were seen once. This clone was counted between two and nine times. This clonotype was obtained from a woman between 18 and 30 years old in good health. Sequencing used naive CD4+ T cells from blood.

The CDR3 nucleotides are TGTGCCAGCACCCCGTCGAGTCTGAACACTGAAGCTTTCTTT. Translating it yields CASTPSSLNTEAFF. The V and J genes are TRBV28 and TRBJ1-1; D not certain. Germline CDR1 MDHEN, CDR2 SYDVKM. Trimming took off 7 bases at V and 0 bases at J, with 12 bases between the two ends. There are 14 residues in the CDR3.